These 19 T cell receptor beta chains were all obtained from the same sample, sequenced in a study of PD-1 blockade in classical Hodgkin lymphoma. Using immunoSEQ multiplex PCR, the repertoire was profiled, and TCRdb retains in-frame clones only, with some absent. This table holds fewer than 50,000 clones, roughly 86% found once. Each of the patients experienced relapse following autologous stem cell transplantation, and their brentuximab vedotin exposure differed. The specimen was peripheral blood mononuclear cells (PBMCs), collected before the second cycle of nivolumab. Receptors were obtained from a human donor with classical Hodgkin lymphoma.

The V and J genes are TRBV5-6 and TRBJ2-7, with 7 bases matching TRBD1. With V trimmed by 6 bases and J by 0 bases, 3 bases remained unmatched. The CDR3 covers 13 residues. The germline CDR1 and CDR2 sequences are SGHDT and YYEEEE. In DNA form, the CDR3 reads TGTGCCAGCAAAGACAGGGCCTCCTACGAGCAGTACTTC. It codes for CASKDRASYEQYF.

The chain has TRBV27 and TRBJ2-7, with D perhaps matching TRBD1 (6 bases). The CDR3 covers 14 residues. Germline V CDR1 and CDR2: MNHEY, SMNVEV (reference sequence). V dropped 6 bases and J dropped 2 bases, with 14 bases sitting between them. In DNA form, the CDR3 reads TGTGCCAGCAGCCCGGGACAACTAACCTACGAGCAGTACTTC. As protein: CASSPGQLTYEQYF.

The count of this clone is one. Here the CDR3 DNA reads TGTGCCAGCTCAGCGACTAGCGGGGGGGCGAATGAGCAGTTCTTC. It codes for CASSATSGGANEQFF. This chain uses TRBV18 with TRBJ2-1; 14 bases map to TRBD2. With V trimmed by 5 bases and J by 7 bases, 4 bases remained unmatched. The CDR3 length is 15 residues. The germline gives CDR1 KGHSH, CDR2 LQKENI.

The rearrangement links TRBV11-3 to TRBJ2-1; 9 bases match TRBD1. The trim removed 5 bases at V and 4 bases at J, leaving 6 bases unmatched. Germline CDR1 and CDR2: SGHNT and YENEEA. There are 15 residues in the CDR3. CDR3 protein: CASSKRGQGYNEQFF. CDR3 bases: TGTGCCAGCAGCAAGCGGGGACAGGGTTACAATGAGCAGTTCTTC.

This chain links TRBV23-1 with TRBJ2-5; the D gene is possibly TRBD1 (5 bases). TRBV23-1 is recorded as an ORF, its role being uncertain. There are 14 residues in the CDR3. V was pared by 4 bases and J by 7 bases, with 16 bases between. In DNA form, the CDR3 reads TGCGCCAGCAGTCCCGACAGAGTCTCGAGGACCCAGTACTTC. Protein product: CASSPDRVSRTQYF.

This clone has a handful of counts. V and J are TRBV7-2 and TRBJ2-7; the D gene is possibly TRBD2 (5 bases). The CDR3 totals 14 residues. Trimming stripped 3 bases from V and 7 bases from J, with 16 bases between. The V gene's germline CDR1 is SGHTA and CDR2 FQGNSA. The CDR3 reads CASSLSGSVVEQYF. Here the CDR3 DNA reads TGTGCCAGCAGCTTGAGCGGATCCGTGGTTGAGCAGTACTTC.

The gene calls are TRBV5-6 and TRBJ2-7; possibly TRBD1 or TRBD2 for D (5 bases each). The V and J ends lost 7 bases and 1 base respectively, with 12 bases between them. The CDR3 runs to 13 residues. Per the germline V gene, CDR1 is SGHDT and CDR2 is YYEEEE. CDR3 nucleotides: TGTGCCAGCGGGACGGGCGGATCCTACGAGCAGTACTTC. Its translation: CASGTGGSYEQYF.

CDR3 residues: CASDPGQRADTQYF. Here the CDR3 DNA reads TGTGCCAGCGACCCGGGACAGCGGGCAGATACGCAGTATTTT. The chain links TRBV19 to TRBJ2-3, with TRBD1 as a possible D gene (7 bases). This CDR3 has 14 residues. Germline V gene lookup returns CDR1 LNHDA and CDR2 SQIVND (reference sequence). V lost 9 bases and J lost 4, with 17 bases in between.

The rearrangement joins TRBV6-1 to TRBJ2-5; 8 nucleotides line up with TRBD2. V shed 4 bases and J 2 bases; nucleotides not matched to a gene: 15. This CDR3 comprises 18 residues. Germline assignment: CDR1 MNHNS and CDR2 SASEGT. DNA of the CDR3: TGTGCCAGCAGTGGGATAGGGAGCGGGAGATCGGTTCAAGAGACCCAGTACTTC. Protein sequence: CASSGIGSGRSVQETQYF.

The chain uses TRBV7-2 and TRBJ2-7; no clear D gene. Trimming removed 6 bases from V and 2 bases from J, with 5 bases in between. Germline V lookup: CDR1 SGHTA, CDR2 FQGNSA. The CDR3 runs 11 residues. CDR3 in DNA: TGTGCCAGCAGAAATACCTACGAGCAGTACTTC. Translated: CASRNTYEQYF.

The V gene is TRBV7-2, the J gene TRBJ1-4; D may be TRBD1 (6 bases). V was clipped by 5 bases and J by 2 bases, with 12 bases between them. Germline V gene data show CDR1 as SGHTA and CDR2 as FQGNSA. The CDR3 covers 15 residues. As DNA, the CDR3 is TGTGCCAGCAGCCGAAGGGGGGGGACTAATGAAAAACTGTTTTTT. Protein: CASSRRGGTNEKLFF.

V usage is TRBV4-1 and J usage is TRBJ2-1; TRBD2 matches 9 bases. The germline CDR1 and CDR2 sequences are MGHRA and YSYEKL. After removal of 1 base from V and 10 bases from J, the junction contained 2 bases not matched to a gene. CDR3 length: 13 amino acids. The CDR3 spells CASSQGGLAEQFF. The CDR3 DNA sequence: TGCGCCAGCAGCCAAGGCGGACTAGCGGAGCAGTTCTTC.

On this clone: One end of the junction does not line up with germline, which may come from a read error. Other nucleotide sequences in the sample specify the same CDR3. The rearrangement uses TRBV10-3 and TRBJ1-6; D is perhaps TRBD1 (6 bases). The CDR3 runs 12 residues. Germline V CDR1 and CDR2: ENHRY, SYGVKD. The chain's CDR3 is CAISNLGGDLHF. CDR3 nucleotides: TGTGCTATCAGTAACCTAGGGGGGGATCTCCACTTT.

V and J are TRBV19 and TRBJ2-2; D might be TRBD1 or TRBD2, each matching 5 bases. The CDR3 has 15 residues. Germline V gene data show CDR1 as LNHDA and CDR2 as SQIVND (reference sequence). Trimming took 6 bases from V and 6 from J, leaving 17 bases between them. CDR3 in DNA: TGTGCCAGTAGCGACCGGGGCGGCAACCCCGGGGAGCTGTTTTTT. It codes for CASSDRGGNPGELFF.

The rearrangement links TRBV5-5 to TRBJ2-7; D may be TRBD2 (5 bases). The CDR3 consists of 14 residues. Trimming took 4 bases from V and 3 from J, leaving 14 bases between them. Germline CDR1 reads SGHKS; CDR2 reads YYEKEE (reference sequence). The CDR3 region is CASSHWGANYEQYF. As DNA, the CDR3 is TGTGCCAGCAGCCACTGGGGAGCTAACTACGAGCAGTACTTC.

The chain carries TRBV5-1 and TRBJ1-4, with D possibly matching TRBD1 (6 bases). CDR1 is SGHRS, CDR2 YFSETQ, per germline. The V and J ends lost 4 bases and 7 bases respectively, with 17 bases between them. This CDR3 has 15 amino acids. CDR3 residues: CASSTYRALGEKLFF. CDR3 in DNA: TGCGCCAGCAGCACCTACAGGGCTTTAGGTGAAAAACTGTTTTTT. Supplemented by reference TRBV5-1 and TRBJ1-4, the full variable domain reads KAGVTQTPRYLIKTRGQQVTLSCSPISGHRSVSWYQQTPGQGLQFLFEYFSETQRNKGNFPGRFSGRQFSNSRSEMNVSTLELGDSALYLCASSTYRALGEKLFFGSGTQLSVL.

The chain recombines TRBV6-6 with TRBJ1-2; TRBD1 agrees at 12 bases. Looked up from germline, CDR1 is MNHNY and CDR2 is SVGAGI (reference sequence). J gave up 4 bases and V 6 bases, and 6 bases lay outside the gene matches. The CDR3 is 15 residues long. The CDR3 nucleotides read TGTGCCAGCAGATCCGGGACAGGGGGCCGCTATGGCTACACCTTC. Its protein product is CASRSGTGGRYGYTF.

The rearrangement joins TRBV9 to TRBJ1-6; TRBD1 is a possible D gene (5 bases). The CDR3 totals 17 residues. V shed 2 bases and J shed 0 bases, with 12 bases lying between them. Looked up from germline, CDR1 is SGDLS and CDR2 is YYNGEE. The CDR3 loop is CASSVRPGGSYNSPLHF. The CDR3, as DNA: TGTGCCAGCAGCGTCCGTCCGGGGGGCTCCTATAATTCACCCCTCCACTTT.

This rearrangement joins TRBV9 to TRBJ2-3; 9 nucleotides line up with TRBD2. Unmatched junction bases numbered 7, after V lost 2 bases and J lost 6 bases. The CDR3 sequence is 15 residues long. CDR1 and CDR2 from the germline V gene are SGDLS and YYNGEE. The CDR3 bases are TGTGCCAGCAGCGTTATAGCGGGGGCGGGGGATACGCAGTATTTT. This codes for CASSVIAGAGDTQYF.